The clone carrying this TCR beta chain was seen a few times. Unique molecular identifiers were attached to individual cDNA molecules. Each CDR3 protein is one row after TCRdb ran MiXCR on the 5' RACE reads. The sample carries tens of thousands of distinct CDR3 sequences, 14% to 15% recorded once. The entry originates in a study of early T cells in non-severe SARS-CoV-2 infection. Trimming took 0 bases from V and 6 from J, leaving 17 bases between them. The CDR3 sequence is 16 residues long. Germline CDR1 is MRHNA and CDR2 is SNTAGT. This TCR derives from an adult who was a healthcare worker with PCR-confirmed SARS-CoV-2 infection or an uninfected control (not recorded which). The gene calls are TRBV6-4 and TRBJ1-1; D is possibly TRBD1 (5 bases). The sample taken for sequencing was whole blood. CDR3 protein: CASSDSTLKGWAEAFF. The CDR3 nucleotides read TGTGCCAGCAGTGACTCGACCCTAAAGGGGTGGGCTGAAGCTTTCTTT.